The clone carrying this TCR beta chain has only a few counts. The CDR3 extends over 13 amino acids. The V end was cut by 4 bases, the J end by 5 bases, with 12 bases between. The V gene's germline CDR1 is SGHDT and CDR2 YYEEEE. A single record per CDR3 protein comes from TCRdb applying MiXCR to the RT-PCR reads. The sample shows approximately 720,000 distinct CDR3 sequences, more than 13% of them seen only once. Input material: memory CD4+ T cells from blood. The sequence derives from a female donor in good health, serving as a healthy control. The chain links TRBV5-6 to TRBJ1-1; D ambiguous. CDR3 sequence (DNA): TGTGCCAGCAGCCCGGAATATCGAACTGAAGCTTTCTTT. It is translated as CASSPEYRTEAFF.